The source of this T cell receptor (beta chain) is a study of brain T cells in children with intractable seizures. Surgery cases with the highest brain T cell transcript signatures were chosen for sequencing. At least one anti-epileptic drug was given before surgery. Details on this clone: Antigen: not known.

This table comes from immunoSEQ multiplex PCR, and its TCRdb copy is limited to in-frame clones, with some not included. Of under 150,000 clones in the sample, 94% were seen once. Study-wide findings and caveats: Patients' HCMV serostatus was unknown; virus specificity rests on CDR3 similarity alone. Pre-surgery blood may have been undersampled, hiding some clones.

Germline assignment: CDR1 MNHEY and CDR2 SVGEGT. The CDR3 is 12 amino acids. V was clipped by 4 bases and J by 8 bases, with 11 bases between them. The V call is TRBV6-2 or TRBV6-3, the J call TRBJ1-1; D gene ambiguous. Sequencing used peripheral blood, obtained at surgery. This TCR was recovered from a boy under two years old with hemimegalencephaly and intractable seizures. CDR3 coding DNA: TGTGCCAGCAGTTCGGAACCGAAAGAAGCTTTCTTT. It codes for CASSSEPKEAFF.